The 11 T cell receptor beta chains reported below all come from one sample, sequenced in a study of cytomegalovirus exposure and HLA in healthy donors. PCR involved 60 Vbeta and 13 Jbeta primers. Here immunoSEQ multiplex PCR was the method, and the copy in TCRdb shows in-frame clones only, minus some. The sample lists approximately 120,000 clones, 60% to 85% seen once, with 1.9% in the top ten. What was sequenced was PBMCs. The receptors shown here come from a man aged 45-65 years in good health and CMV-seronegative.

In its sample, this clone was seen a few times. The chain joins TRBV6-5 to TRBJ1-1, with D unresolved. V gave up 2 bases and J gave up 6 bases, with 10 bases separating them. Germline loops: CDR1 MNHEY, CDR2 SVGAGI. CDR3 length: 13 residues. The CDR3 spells CASSYKLPPEAFF. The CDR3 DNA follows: TGTGCCAGCAGTTACAAACTACCCCCTGAAGCTTTCTTT.

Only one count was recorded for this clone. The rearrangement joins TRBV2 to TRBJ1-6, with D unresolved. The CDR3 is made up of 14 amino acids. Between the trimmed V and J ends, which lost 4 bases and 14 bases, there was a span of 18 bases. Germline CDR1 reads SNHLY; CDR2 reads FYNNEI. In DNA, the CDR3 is TGTGCCAGCAGTGGTTTCTCGAGGACGGAGGCCCTCCACTTT. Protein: CASSGFSRTEALHF.

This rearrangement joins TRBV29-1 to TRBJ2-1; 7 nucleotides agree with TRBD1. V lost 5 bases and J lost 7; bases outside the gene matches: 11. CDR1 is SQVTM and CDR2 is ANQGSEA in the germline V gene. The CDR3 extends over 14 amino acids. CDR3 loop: CSVSLGQIQNEQFF. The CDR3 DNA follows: TGCAGCGTTTCGTTGGGACAGATTCAGAATGAGCAGTTCTTC.

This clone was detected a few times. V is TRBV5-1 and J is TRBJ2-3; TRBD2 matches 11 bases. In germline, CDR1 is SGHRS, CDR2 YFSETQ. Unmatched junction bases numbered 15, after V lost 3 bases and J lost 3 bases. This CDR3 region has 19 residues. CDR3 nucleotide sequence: TGCGCCAGCAGCTCCGCCGGGACTAGCGGCGGGGGTGGTACAGATACGCAGTATTTT. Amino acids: CASSSAGTSGGGGTDTQYF.

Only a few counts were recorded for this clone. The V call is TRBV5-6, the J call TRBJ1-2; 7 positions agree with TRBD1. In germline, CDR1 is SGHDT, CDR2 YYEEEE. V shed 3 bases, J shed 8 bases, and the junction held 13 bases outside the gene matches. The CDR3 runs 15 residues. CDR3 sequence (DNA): TGTGCCAGCAGCTGGGCCGGGACAGCTAGTGGAGGCTACACCTTC. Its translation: CASSWAGTASGGYTF.

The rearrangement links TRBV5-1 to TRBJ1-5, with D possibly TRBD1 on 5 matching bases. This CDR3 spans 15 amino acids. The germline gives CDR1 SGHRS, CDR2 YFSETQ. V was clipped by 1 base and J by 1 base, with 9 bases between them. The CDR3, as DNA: TGCGCCAGCAGCTTGTCCTCAGGGAGCAATCAGCCCCAGCATTTT. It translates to CASSLSSGSNQPQHF.

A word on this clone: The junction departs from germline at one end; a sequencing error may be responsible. The CDR3 bases are TGTTCCAGCAGCTTAGCGAGGGCTAGCGGGGGCCCCAGCACAGATACGCAGTATTTT. Protein product: CSSSLARASGGPSTDTQYF. This chain links TRBV7-9 with TRBJ2-3; 10 bases are a match to TRBD2. Germline V gene sequence: CDR1 SEHNR, CDR2 FQNEAQ (reference sequence). The CDR3 spans 19 residues.

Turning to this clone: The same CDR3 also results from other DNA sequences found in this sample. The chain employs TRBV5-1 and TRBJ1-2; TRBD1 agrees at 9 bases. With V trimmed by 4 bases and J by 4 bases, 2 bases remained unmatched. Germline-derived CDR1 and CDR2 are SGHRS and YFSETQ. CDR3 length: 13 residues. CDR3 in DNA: TGCGCCAGCAGCCGGGGACAGGGCTATGGCTACACCTTC. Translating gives CASSRGQGYGYTF.

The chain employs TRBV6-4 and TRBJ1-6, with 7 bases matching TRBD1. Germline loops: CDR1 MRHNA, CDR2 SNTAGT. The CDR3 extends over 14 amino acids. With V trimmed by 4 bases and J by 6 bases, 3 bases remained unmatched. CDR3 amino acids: CASSAGQVNSPLHF. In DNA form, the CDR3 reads TGTGCCAGCAGTGCCGGACAGGTTAATTCACCCCTCCACTTT.

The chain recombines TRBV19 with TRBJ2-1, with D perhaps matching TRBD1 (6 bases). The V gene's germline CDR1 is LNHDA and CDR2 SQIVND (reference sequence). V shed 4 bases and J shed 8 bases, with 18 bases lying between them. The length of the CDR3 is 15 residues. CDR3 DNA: TGTGCCAGTAGTAACAGGGCACGATACATCCATGAGCAGTTCTTC. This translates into CASSNRARYIHEQFF.

The CDR3 DNA reads TGCAGTACTAACACTGAAGCTTTCTTT. Translation: CSTNTEAFF. The chain carries TRBV20-1 and TRBJ1-1; D is ambiguous. Germline V gene sequence: CDR1 DFQATT, CDR2 SNEGSKA (reference sequence). This CDR3 is built from 9 residues. V lost 8 bases and J 2 bases, leaving 3 bases between the germline ends.